This T cell receptor beta chain derives from a study of control samples from healthy donors and cancer patients. The CDR3 has 17 amino acids. The V end was cut by 4 bases, the J end by 9 bases, with 23 bases between. CDR1 is SGHRS, CDR2 YFSETQ, per germline. Data came from immunoSEQ multiplex PCR; TCRdb stores just in-frame clones and leaves some out. The sample data list approximately 190,000 clones. The TCR comes from a woman aged 25 to 39 in good health. Sample: blood. This chain links TRBV5-1 with TRBJ1-6; D is uncertain. The CDR3 region has the DNA TGCGCCAGCAGCCCCGATTCCGGAATGGTGACTAGTTCACCCCTCCACTTT. Translation: CASSPDSGMVTSSPLHF.